The source of this T cell receptor beta chain is a study of blood T cell repertoires in COVID-19. Looking at the study overall: In each case, the material was cDNA or gDNA derived from T cells, B-cell-depleted T cells, or PBMCs.

The germline gives CDR1 SEHNR, CDR2 FQNEAQ (reference sequence). The CDR3 runs 17 residues. The V gene end was trimmed by 1 base and the J gene end by 1 base; junction bases not matched to a gene: 3. The study drew participants aged about 18 to 95 years from 20 to 30 US areas. During the 2 weeks before they entered the study, exposed participants had met someone with a PCR-confirmed or clinician-diagnosed COVID-19 case. In its sample, this clone was seen a few times. This table comes from immunoSEQ multiplex PCR, and its TCRdb copy is limited to in-frame clones, with some not included. The repertoire has roughly 250,000 clones, approximately 88% of them found once; the top ten carry about 3.4%.

Source material: PBMCs or T cells enriched from blood (not recorded which). This sequence joins TRBV7-9 and TRBJ1-4; 10 bases line up with TRBD1. The origin of this receptor is a woman aged 40 to 55 who had been exposed to COVID-19. Here the CDR3 DNA reads TGTGCCAGCAGCTTAGGGGACAGGGGTAGAACTAATGAAAAACTGTTTTTT. It specifies CASSLGDRGRTNEKLFF.